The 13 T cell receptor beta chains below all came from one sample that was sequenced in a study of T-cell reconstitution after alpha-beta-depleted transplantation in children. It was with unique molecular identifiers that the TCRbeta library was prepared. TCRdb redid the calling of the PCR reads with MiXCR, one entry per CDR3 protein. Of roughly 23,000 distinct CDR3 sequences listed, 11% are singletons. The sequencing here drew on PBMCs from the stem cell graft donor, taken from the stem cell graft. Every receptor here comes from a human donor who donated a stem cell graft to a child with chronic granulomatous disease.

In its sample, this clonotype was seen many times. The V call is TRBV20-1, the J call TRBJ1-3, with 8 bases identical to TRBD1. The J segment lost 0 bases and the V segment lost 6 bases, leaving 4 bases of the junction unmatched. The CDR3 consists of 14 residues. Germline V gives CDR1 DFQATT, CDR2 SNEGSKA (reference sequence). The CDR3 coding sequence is TGCAGTGCAGCAGGGGGCCGCTCTGGAAACACCATATATTTT. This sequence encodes CSAAGGRSGNTIYF.

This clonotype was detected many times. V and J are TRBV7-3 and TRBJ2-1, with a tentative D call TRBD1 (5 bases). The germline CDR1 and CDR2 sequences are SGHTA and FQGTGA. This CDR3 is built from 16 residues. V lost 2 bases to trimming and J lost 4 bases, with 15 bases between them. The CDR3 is CASSLAVGVRYNEQFF. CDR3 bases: TGTGCCAGCAGCTTAGCGGTAGGGGTAAGGTACAATGAGCAGTTCTTC.

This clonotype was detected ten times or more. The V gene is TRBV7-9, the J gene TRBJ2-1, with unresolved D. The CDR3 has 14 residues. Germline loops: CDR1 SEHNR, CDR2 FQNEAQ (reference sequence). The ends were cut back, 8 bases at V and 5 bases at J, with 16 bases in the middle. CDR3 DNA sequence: TGTGCCAGCGCCACCACTGGCGGACACAATGAGCAGTTCTTC. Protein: CASATTGGHNEQFF.

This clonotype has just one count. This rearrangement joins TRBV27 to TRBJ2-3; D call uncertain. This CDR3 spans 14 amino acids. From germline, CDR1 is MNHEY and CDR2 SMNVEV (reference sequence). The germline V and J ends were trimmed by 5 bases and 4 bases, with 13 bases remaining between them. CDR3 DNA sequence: TGTGCCAGCAGTCCGGTCTCAAAACCAGATACGCAGTATTTT. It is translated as CASSPVSKPDTQYF.

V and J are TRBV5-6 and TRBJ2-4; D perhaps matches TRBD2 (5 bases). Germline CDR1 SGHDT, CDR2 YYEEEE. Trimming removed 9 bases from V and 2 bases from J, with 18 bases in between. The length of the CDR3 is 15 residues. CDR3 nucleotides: TGTGCCATGGGCCCCGGACTGACACCCAAAAACATTCAGTACTTC. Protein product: CAMGPGLTPKNIQYF.

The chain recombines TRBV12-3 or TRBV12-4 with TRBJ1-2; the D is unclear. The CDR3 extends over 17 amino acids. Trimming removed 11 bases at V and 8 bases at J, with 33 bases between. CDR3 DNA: TGTGCCTTCAGTGACCCTATTGGGTTAACGGCGGCTAGGGGCTACACCTTC. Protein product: CAFSDPIGLTAARGYTF.

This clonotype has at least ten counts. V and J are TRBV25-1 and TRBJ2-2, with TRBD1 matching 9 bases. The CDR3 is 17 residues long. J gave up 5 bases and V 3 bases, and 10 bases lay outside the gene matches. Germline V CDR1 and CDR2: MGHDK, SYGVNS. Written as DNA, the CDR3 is TGTGCCAGCAGTGATCAACCGGGACAGGGTAATACCGGGGAGCTGTTTTTT. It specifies CASSDQPGQGNTGELFF.

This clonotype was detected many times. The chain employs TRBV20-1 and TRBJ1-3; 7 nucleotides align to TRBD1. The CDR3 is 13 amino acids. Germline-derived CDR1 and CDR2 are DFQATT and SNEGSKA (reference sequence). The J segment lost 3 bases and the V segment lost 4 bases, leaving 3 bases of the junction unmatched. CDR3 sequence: CSANRGGGNTIYF. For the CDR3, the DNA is TGCAGTGCTAACAGGGGAGGTGGAAACACCATATATTTT.

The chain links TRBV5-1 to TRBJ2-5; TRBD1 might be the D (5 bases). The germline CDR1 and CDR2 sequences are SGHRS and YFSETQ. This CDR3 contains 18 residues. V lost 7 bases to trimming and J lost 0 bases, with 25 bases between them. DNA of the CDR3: TGCGCCAGCGGCTCCAATCCCTTTCCTGGACAAGACCAAGAGACCCAGTACTTC. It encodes CASGSNPFPGQDQETQYF.

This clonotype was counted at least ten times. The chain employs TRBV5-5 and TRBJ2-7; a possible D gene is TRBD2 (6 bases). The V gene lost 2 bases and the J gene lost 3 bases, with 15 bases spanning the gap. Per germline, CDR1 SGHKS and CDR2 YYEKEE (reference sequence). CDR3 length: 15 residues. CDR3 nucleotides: TGTGCCAGCAGCTTTGGGGAACGGGGGTTCTACGAGCAGTACTTC. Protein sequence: CASSFGERGFYEQYF.

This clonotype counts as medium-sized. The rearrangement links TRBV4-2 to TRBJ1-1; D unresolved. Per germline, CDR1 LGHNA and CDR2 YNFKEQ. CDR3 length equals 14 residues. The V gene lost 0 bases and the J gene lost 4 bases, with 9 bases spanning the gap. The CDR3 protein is CASSQEQWSTEAFF. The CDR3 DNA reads TGTGCCAGCAGCCAAGAACAGTGGAGCACTGAAGCTTTCTTT.

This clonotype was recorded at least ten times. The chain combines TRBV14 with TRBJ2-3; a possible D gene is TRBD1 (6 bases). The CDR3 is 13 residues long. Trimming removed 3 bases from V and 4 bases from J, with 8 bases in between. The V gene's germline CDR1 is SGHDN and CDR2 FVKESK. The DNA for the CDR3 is TGTGCCAGCAGCCAGTCAGGGGCAGATACGCAGTATTTT. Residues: CASSQSGADTQYF.

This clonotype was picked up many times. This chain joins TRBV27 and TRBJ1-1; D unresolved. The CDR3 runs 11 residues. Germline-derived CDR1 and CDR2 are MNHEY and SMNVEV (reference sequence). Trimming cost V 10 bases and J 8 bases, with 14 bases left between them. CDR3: CATETKREAFF. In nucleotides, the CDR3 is TGTGCCACCGAAACCAAGCGAGAAGCTTTCTTT.